What follows are 18 T cell receptor beta chains derived from one specimen sequenced in a study of blood T cell repertoires in COVID-19 (dated by TCRdb to 2018 to 2020). Libraries were built with the immunoSEQ multiplex PCR assay. The immuneACCESS repertoire file appears here via TCRdb, limited to in-frame rearrangements. These files lack a portion of the clones; in checked studies, under half of the deficit traces to unresolved V genes, and the cause of the others is not known. The table for this sample lists about 13,000 clones; just under 80% of them were counted only once. Clones ranked in the top ten supply about 35% of the sample. The sequenced material came from peripheral blood. The receptors come from a human donor in a cohort sampled during active COVID-19.

This clone is medium-sized. The germline gene is not matched at one end of the junction; a read error may be the cause. V is TRBV7-7 and J is TRBJ2-2; D may be TRBD1 (5 bases). The CDR3 is made up of 14 amino acids. Germline CDR1 is SSHAT and CDR2 is FNYEAQ (reference sequence). The DNA of the CDR3 is TGTGCTAGCAGCTTAACAGGGAACACCGGGGAGCTGTTTTTT. It codes for CASSLTGNTGELFF.

The chain uses TRBV3-1 (or the pseudogene TRBV3-2) and TRBJ2-3; 12 bases are shared with TRBD2. With V trimmed by 2 bases and J by 6 bases, 6 bases remained unmatched. The CDR3 loop spans 16 amino acids. The V gene's germline CDR1 is LGHDT and CDR2 YNNKEL (reference sequence). The CDR3 reads CASSQTTGTSGDTQYF. The CDR3 DNA reads TGTGCCAGCAGCCAAACTACCGGGACTAGCGGGGATACGCAGTATTTT.

A single count supports this clone. V usage is TRBV7-6 and J usage is TRBJ2-5, with 9 bases lining up with TRBD1. The CDR3 consists of 16 residues. Germline CDR1 reads SGHVS; CDR2 reads FNYEAQ. V dropped 1 base and J dropped 4; count of bases not matched to a gene: 7. CDR3: CASSLVSQGAGETQYF. The CDR3 DNA reads TGTGCCAGCAGCTTAGTATCACAGGGGGCCGGAGAGACCCAGTACTTC.

The chain uses TRBV7-9 and TRBJ2-6, with D unclear. Germline V gene data show CDR1 as SEHNR and CDR2 as FQNEAQ (reference sequence). The CDR3 sequence is 15 residues long. V was clipped by 0 bases and J by 2 bases, with 5 bases between them. The DNA for the CDR3 is TGTGCCAGCAGCTTAGCCTCTACTGGGGCCAACGTCCTGACTTTC. Its translation: CASSLASTGANVLTF.

This clone is medium-sized within its sample. This chain uses TRBV19 with TRBJ2-7; TRBD1 is a possible D gene (6 bases). V was clipped by 3 bases and J by 0 bases, with 12 bases between them. Germline V lookup: CDR1 LNHDA, CDR2 SQIVND (reference sequence). The length of the CDR3 is 15 residues. The CDR3 here is CASSISTGHSYEQYF. The DNA of the CDR3 is TGTGCCAGTAGTATTTCAACGGGACACTCCTACGAGCAGTACTTC.

The chain has TRBV12-3 or TRBV12-4 and TRBJ2-5, with TRBD2 as a possible D gene (5 bases). Trimming cost V 4 bases and J 4 bases, with 10 bases left between them. The CDR3 is 13 residues long. The CDR3 bases are TGTGCCAGCAGTTACGGGATTCCAGAGACCCAGTACTTC. Residues: CASSYGIPETQYF.

The V gene is TRBV5-1, the J gene TRBJ2-7, with 7 nucleotides matching TRBD2. The J segment lost 4 bases and the V segment lost 0 bases, leaving 4 bases of the junction unmatched. CDR1 is SGHRS, CDR2 YFSETQ, per germline. The CDR3 spans 14 residues. CDR3 in amino acids: CASSLAQGGYEQYF. CDR3 nucleotide sequence: TGCGCCAGCAGCTTGGCCCAGGGAGGGTACGAGCAGTACTTC.

DNA for the CDR3: TGTGCCACCAGCAGAGTCGTCGGTGACAATGAGCAGTTCTTC. Encoded protein: CATSRVVGDNEQFF. This sequence joins TRBV15 and TRBJ2-1, with D unclear. The germline V and J ends were trimmed by 1 base and 5 bases, with 9 bases remaining between them. Germline CDR1 reads LNHNV; CDR2 reads YYDKDF (reference sequence). The length of the CDR3 is 14 residues.

The gene calls are TRBV5-4 and TRBJ2-1, with D possibly being TRBD2 (7 bases). Per germline, CDR1 SGHNT and CDR2 YYREEE (reference sequence). The CDR3 has 16 residues. V lost 6 bases to trimming and J lost 1 base, with 17 bases between them. The CDR3 reads CASTFGGGSSYNEQFF. As DNA, the CDR3 is TGTGCCAGCACGTTTGGCGGGGGCTCTTCCTACAATGAGCAGTTCTTC.

V is TRBV6-5 and J is TRBJ1-2; 7 nucleotides match TRBD1. J lost 4 bases, V lost 8 bases, and 13 bases had no gene match. Germline loops: CDR1 MNHEY, CDR2 SVGAGI. The CDR3 is 15 amino acids. The CDR3 nucleotides read TGTGCCAGCCGTTCAAGAGAGCAGGGGGGCTATGGCTACACCTTC. This gives the protein CASRSREQGGYGYTF.

This clone was recorded a few times. This chain uses TRBV27 with TRBJ1-2; TRBD1 aligns across 9 bases. Germline CDR1 and CDR2: MNHEY and SMNVEV (reference sequence). With 5 bases clipped from V and 4 bases from J, the junction kept 5 bases outside the gene matches. The CDR3 consists of 14 residues. The CDR3 DNA reads TGTGCCAGCAGTCCCGGGGACAGGGTCTATGGCTACACCTTC. This sequence encodes CASSPGDRVYGYTF.

The chain is built from TRBV7-6 and TRBJ2-3, with TRBD2 matching over 9 bases. V dropped 4 bases and J dropped 6; count of bases not matched to a gene: 11. Per the germline V gene, CDR1 is SGHVS and CDR2 is FNYEAQ. The CDR3 contains 16 residues. For the CDR3, the DNA is TGTGCCAGCAGCTCTAACCCGGGACTAGCATCGGATACGCAGTATTTT. This encodes CASSSNPGLASDTQYF.

The chain carries TRBV3-1 (or the pseudogene TRBV3-2) and TRBJ1-1; 9 bases are shared with TRBD1. J gave up 5 bases and V 5 bases, and 6 bases lay outside the gene matches. Germline-derived CDR1 and CDR2 are LGHDT and YNNKEL (reference sequence). The CDR3 has 14 amino acids. CDR3: CASSKQGAGTEAFF. The DNA of the CDR3 is TGTGCCAGCAGCAAACAGGGGGCTGGTACTGAAGCTTTCTTT.

The J gene is TRBJ2-1, the V gene TRBV5-5; 8 positions agree with TRBD1. The germline V gene has CDR1 SGHKS and CDR2 YYEKEE (reference sequence). With V trimmed by 2 bases and J by 6 bases, 4 bases remained unmatched. The CDR3 length is 14 residues. The CDR3 sequence is CASSLGTGFNEQFF. The CDR3 nucleotides are TGTGCCAGCAGCTTAGGGACAGGATTCAATGAGCAGTTCTTC.

This chain uses TRBV6-2 or TRBV6-3 with TRBJ2-7; TRBD1 matches 10 bases. Per the germline V gene, CDR1 is MNHEY and CDR2 is SVGEGT. J gave up 4 bases and V 7 bases, and 10 bases lay outside the gene matches. The CDR3 is made up of 15 amino acids. CDR3 DNA sequence: TGTGCCAGCACCCCAGGGGGGACAGGGGCATACGAGCAGTACTTC. This encodes CASTPGGTGAYEQYF.

The J gene is TRBJ2-3, the V gene TRBV7-9, with D possibly TRBD2 on 6 matching bases. This CDR3 spans 14 amino acids. V shed 4 bases and J shed 4 bases, with 12 bases lying between them. In germline, CDR1 is SEHNR, CDR2 FQNEAQ (reference sequence). The CDR3 DNA sequence: TGTGCCAGCAGCTATCGGAGGGAGTCAGATACGCAGTATTTT. Its translation: CASSYRRESDTQYF.

This clone was counted between two and nine times. V is TRBV11-2 and J is TRBJ2-7; D is perhaps TRBD1 (5 bases). CDR3 size: 14 residues. With 1 base removed from V and 2 bases from J, the gap between germline ends came to 9 bases. CDR1 is SGHAT and CDR2 is FQNNGV in the germline V gene. The DNA of the CDR3 is TGTGCCAGCAGCTTAGGCAGCAGGGCCTACGAGCAGTACTTC. The encoded protein is CASSLGSRAYEQYF.

Here the CDR3 reads CSVEEQGWNTEAFF. DNA for the CDR3: TGCAGCGTTGAAGAGCAGGGATGGAACACTGAAGCTTTCTTT. The V call is TRBV29-1, the J call TRBJ1-1, with D possibly being TRBD1 (5 bases). The CDR3 loop spans 14 amino acids. The V gene lost 0 bases and the J gene lost 1 base, with 9 bases spanning the gap. The germline gives CDR1 SQVTM, CDR2 ANQGSEA.